The clone carrying this T cell receptor beta chain appeared a few times. These data originate in a study of blood T cell repertoires in COVID-19. The overall study: From the United States, Italy and Spain came samples of acute and convalescent COVID-19. T cells, B-cell-depleted T cells, or PBMCs provided the cDNA or gDNA that served as material.

As processed by the authors: Reference gene primer amplification yielded estimated nucleated cell counts. Profiled with immunoSEQ multiplex PCR; TCRdb holds only in-frame clones, not every one. Clone size and V and J calls were adopted from that table, with D and trimming inferred from the DNA. This sample has 100,000 or so clones, with more than 65% found just once. V was trimmed by 3 bases and J by 7 bases, leaving 10 bases between them. The V gene's germline CDR1 is LNHDA and CDR2 SQIVND (reference sequence). The CDR3 runs to 13 residues. This TCR came from a man aged 65 to 85 with active or convalescent COVID-19. The sample was peripheral blood. The genes are TRBV19 and TRBJ1-3; D not certain. The CDR3 DNA follows: TGTGCCAGTAGTATGTCAGGAACGAACACCATATATTTT. This gives the protein CASSMSGTNTIYF.